The 6 T cell receptor beta chains below come from one sample, sequenced in a study of T cell repertoires and HLA-DP antigens. The data were produced by immunoSEQ multiplex PCR, yet TCRdb's version contains in-frame clones alone and is incomplete. The sample includes around 100,000 clones, nearly 95% of them seen just once. For these receptors, no antigen is known. The sample consisted of CD4+ T cells from PBMCs. The receptors stem from a woman under 30 in good health and CMV-seronegative.

This chain links TRBV27 with TRBJ1-1; TRBD1 matches at 8 bases. The CDR3 runs 14 residues. Germline CDR1 and CDR2: MNHEY and SMNVEV (reference sequence). V lost 8 bases and J lost 3; bases outside the gene matches: 8. The CDR3 reads CASSARGLDTEAFF. The CDR3 DNA follows: TGTGCCAGCTCCGCCAGGGGGCTGGACACTGAAGCTTTCTTT.

The rearrangement links TRBV5-1 to TRBJ1-3; TRBD1 matches 8 bases. With 5 bases clipped from V and 4 bases from J, the junction kept 8 bases outside the gene matches. From germline, CDR1 is SGHRS and CDR2 YFSETQ. The CDR3 has 15 amino acids. The CDR3 nucleotides read TGCGCCAGCAGGCGGACAGGGACTGCCGGAAACACCATATATTTT. It is translated as CASRRTGTAGNTIYF.

This chain joins TRBV7-2 and TRBJ2-2; the D gene is possibly TRBD2 (6 bases). The CDR3 is 15 residues long. V lost 1 base and J lost 3, with 9 bases in between. The V gene's germline CDR1 is SGHTA and CDR2 FQGNSA. The CDR3 DNA reads as TGTGCCAGCAGCTTAGGAGGGACTTACACCGGGGAGCTGTTTTTT. This sequence encodes CASSLGGTYTGELFF.

CDR3 coding DNA: TGTGCCAGCAGTTCAGGGGCGCGGAGGGAGCTGTTTTTT. Its protein product is CASSSGARRELFF. This sequence joins TRBV2 and TRBJ2-2; TRBD1 is a possible D gene (6 bases). Trimming took off 5 bases at V and 9 bases at J, with 13 bases between the two ends. CDR3 length equals 13 residues. Germline V gives CDR1 SNHLY, CDR2 FYNNEI.

The V gene is TRBV6-6, the J gene TRBJ1-5, with D possibly matching TRBD1 (6 bases). Trimming removed 6 bases at V and 3 bases at J, with 12 bases between. The CDR3 contains 14 residues. Germline lookup yields CDR1 MNHNY and CDR2 SVGAGI (reference sequence). CDR3 residues: CASSNTGSNQPQHF. The CDR3 DNA follows: TGTGCCAGCAGCAATACAGGGTCCAATCAGCCCCAGCATTTT.

The rearrangement joins TRBV6-6 to TRBJ1-6; no firm D call. In germline, CDR1 is MNHNY, CDR2 SVGAGI (reference sequence). The V end was cut by 2 bases, the J end by 5 bases, with 10 bases between. This CDR3 spans 15 amino acids. The CDR3 reads CASSYNGVNNSPLHF. CDR3 nucleotides: TGTGCCAGCAGTTACAACGGGGTCAATAATTCACCCCTCCACTTT.